The 14 T cell receptor beta chains below all came from one sample that was sequenced in a study of OX40 agonist ivuxolimab in advanced cancers. Profiling relied on immunoSEQ multiplex PCR, and the TCRdb table lists in-frame clones only, not all of them. The repertoire holds 40,000 to 55,000 clones, about 90% seen once, with about a sixth in the top ten. The sequencing here drew on CD4+ or CD8+ T cells sorted from blood, taken in a trial of the OX40 agonist ivuxolimab. These receptors all come from an adult with an advanced solid tumor such as melanoma, head and neck, liver or kidney cancer.

The chain combines TRBV18 with TRBJ2-7; unclear D gene. CDR1 and CDR2 (germline): KGHSH, LQKENI. V gave up 8 bases and J gave up 1 base, with 6 bases separating them. The CDR3 length is 11 residues. The chain's CDR3 is CASLASYEQYF. DNA of the CDR3: TGTGCCAGCCTCGCGTCCTACGAGCAGTACTTC.

A single count supports this clone. This chain connects TRBV27 to TRBJ1-5; D is possibly TRBD1 (5 bases). There are 13 residues in the CDR3. V lost 2 bases to trimming and J lost 5 bases, with 7 bases between them. The V gene's germline CDR1 is MNHEY and CDR2 SMNVEV (reference sequence). CDR3: CASSLRDHQPQHF. CDR3 coding DNA: TGTGCCAGCAGTTTACGGGACCATCAGCCCCAGCATTTT.

This rearrangement joins TRBV11-2 to TRBJ2-1; TRBD2 matches at 11 bases. V gave up 1 base and J gave up 8 bases; unmatched junction bases: 4. The CDR3 totals 15 residues. Germline CDR1 reads SGHAT; CDR2 reads FQNNGV. CDR3 loop: CASSLVASGRYEQFF. The CDR3, as DNA: TGTGCCAGCAGCTTAGTCGCTAGCGGGAGGTATGAGCAGTTCTTC.

This clone was seen once. The chain joins TRBV9 to TRBJ2-2; D might be TRBD1 or TRBD2, each matching 5 bases. V was trimmed by 0 bases and J by 1 base, leaving 16 bases between them. The CDR3 runs to 18 residues. Germline assignment: CDR1 SGDLS and CDR2 YYNGEE. The CDR3: CASSVGGTGRRNTGELFF. The CDR3 coding sequence is TGTGCCAGCAGCGTAGGTGGGACGGGACGCAGGAACACCGGGGAGCTGTTTTTT. The variable domain in full, completed from reference TRBV9 and TRBJ2-2, reads DSGVTQTPKHLITATGQRVTLRCSPRSGDLSVYWYQQSLDQGLQFLIQYYNGEERAKGNILERFSAQQFPDLHSELNLSSLELGDSALYFCASSVGGTGRRNTGELFFGEGSRLTVL.

This clone was counted once. The chain combines TRBV15 with TRBJ1-1, with 9 positions matching TRBD1. This CDR3 is 17 amino acids long. Per the germline V gene, CDR1 is LNHNV and CDR2 is YYDKDF (reference sequence). Germline trimming cut 4 bases from V and 3 bases from J; bases unmatched to any gene: 12. The DNA of the CDR3 is TGTGCCACCAGCAACCCGGGACAGGGCAGGGTACACACTGAAGCTTTCTTT. Translating it yields CATSNPGQGRVHTEAFF.

The chain carries TRBV9 and TRBJ1-1, with 8 nucleotides matching TRBD1. Trimming cost V 0 bases and J 2 bases; bases outside gene matches: 9. This CDR3 has 17 amino acids. From germline, CDR1 is SGDLS and CDR2 YYNGEE. The DNA of the CDR3 is TGTGCCAGCAGCGTAGGGTCAGGGGGCGCATTTAACACTGAAGCTTTCTTT. Translated: CASSVGSGGAFNTEAFF.

The V and J genes are TRBV11-2 and TRBJ1-1; maybe TRBD1 (5 bases). Germline assignment: CDR1 SGHAT and CDR2 FQNNGV. Trimming removed 5 bases at V and 7 bases at J, with 20 bases between. The CDR3 runs to 15 residues. The CDR3 here is CASSPIGGSLGEAFF. CDR3 nucleotide sequence: TGTGCCAGCAGCCCCATCGGGGGGTCGTTGGGTGAAGCTTTCTTT.

This chain joins TRBV7-2 and TRBJ1-2; D is uncertain. The CDR3 runs to 12 residues. CDR1 is SGHTA, CDR2 FQGNSA, per germline. V lost 0 bases and J 8 bases, leaving 7 bases between the germline ends. This CDR3 reads CASSLASGGYTF. The CDR3 nucleotides are TGTGCCAGCAGCTTAGCTTCCGGAGGCTACACCTTC.

V and J are TRBV4-1 and TRBJ2-7, with D perhaps being TRBD1 or TRBD2 (5 bases each). The CDR3 sequence is 13 residues long. CDR1 is MGHRA, CDR2 YSYEKL, per germline. V was clipped by 1 base and J by 6 bases, with 10 bases between them. For the CDR3, the DNA is TGCGCCAGCAGCCAAGTAGAGGGGCGCGAGCAGTACTTC. It translates to CASSQVEGREQYF.

The V and J genes are TRBV2 and TRBJ2-7, with 14 positions matching TRBD2. The CDR3 is made up of 15 amino acids. Trimming at V came to 6 bases and at J to 7 bases, leaving 8 bases not matched to a gene. Germline CDR1 reads SNHLY; CDR2 reads FYNNEI. As DNA, the CDR3 is TGTGCCAGCAGGGCGGGACTAGCGGGAGTTGAAGAGCAGTACTTC. Encoded protein: CASRAGLAGVEEQYF.

The V gene is TRBV4-1, the J gene TRBJ2-1, with D possibly TRBD1 on 7 matching bases. V dropped 3 bases and J dropped 8 bases, with 14 bases sitting between them. The germline V gene encodes CDR1 MGHRA and CDR2 YSYEKL. The CDR3 is 14 residues long. Here the CDR3 DNA reads TGCGCCAGCAGCCACCGGCAGGGGGGCGATGAGCAGTTCTTC. Residues: CASSHRQGGDEQFF.

The chain combines TRBV5-1 with TRBJ2-1; D ambiguous. Germline values: CDR1 SGHRS, CDR2 YFSETQ. V gave up 3 bases and J gave up 2 bases, with 18 bases separating them. The CDR3 extends over 17 amino acids. In nucleotides, the CDR3 is TGCGCCAGCAGCTCTGACCCCCCAGACCGGGCCTACAATGAGCAGTTCTTC. Encoded protein: CASSSDPPDRAYNEQFF.

This chain connects TRBV27 to TRBJ2-7; possibly TRBD2 for D (6 bases). The V gene lost 4 bases and the J gene lost 0 bases, with 16 bases spanning the gap. This CDR3 is built from 16 residues. Germline-derived CDR1 and CDR2 are MNHEY and SMNVEV (reference sequence). The CDR3: CASSWNAAGTSYEQYF. The CDR3 DNA reads TGTGCCAGCAGTTGGAACGCAGCGGGCACCTCCTACGAGCAGTACTTC.

Comments on this clone: Relative to the germline gene, one junction end is altered; a read error may explain this. The chain employs TRBV5-1 and TRBJ1-2; a possible D gene is TRBD1 (5 bases). Germline CDR1 is SGHRS and CDR2 is YFSETQ. This CDR3 is 13 amino acids long. CDR3 sequence (DNA): TGTGCCAGCAGCTTCTACAGGAACTATGGCTACACCTTC. Residues: CASSFYRNYGYTF.